The subject of this entry is one TCR beta chain. As handled by the study authors: It was from reference gene primer amplification that nucleated cell counts were estimated. Some clones are missing from TCRdb's copy, which holds only in-frame ones; the method was immunoSEQ multiplex PCR. D and trimming come from the DNA, and the V and J calls and clone size come from that table. The sample lists 95,000 to 100,000 clones; around 85% were seen once. This sample is part of a study of blood T cell repertoires in COVID-19. At the level of the study: Acute and convalescent COVID-19 samples came from the United States, Italy and Spain. In each case, the material was cDNA or gDNA derived from T cells, B-cell-depleted T cells, or PBMCs.

CDR3 length: 16 residues. CDR1 is MDHEN, CDR2 SYDVKM, per germline. The V gene end was trimmed by 5 bases and the J gene end by 6 bases; junction bases not matched to a gene: 8. The sequenced sample consisted of peripheral blood. The chain has TRBV28 and TRBJ2-2; 11 positions agree with TRBD1. The source is a woman of 80 years or more with acute or convalescent COVID-19. The CDR3: CASSSFGQGAPGELFF. Here the CDR3 DNA reads TGTGCCAGCAGTAGTTTTGGACAGGGGGCGCCCGGGGAGCTGTTTTTT.